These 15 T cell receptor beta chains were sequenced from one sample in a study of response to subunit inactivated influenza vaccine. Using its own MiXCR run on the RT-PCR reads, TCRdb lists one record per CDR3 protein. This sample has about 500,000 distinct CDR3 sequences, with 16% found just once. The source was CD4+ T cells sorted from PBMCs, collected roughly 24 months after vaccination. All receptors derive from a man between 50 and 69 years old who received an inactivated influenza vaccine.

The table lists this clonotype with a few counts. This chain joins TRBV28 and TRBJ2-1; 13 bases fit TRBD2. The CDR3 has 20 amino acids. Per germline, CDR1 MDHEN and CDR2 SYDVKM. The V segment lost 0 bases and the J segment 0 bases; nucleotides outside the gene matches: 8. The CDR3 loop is CASSLWTGRTSGSSYNEQFF. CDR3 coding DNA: TGTGCCAGCAGTTTATGGACGGGGAGGACTAGCGGGAGCTCCTACAATGAGCAGTTCTTC.

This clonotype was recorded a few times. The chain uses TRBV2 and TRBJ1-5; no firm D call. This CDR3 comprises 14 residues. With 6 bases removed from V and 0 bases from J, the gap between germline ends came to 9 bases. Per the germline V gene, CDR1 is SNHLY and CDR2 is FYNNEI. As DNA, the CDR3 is TGTGCCAGCAGGGAGGAGCTTAGCAATCAGCCCCAGCATTTT. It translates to CASREELSNQPQHF.

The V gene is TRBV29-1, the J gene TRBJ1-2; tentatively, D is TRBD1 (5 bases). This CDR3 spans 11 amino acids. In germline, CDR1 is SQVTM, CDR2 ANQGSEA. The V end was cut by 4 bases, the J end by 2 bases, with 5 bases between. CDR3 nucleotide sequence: TGCAGCGTTGGACAGAACTATGGCTACACCTTC. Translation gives CSVGQNYGYTF.

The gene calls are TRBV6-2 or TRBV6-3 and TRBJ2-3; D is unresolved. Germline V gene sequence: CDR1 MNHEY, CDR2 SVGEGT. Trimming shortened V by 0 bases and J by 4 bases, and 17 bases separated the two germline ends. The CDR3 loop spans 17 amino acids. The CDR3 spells CASSYSIDSATPDTQYF. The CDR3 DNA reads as TGTGCCAGCAGTTACTCGATTGACTCCGCGACGCCAGATACGCAGTATTTT.

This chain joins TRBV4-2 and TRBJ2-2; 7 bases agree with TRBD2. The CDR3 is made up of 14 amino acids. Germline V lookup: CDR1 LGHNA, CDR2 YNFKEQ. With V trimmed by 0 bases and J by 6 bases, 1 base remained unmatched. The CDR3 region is CASSQDTSAGELFF. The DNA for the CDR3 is TGTGCCAGCAGCCAAGATACTAGCGCCGGGGAGCTGTTTTTT.

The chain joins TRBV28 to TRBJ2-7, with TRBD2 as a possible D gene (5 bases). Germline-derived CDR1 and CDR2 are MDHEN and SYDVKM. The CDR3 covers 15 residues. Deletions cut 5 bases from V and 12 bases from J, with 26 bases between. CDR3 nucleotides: TGTGCCAGCAGTCCCCCCTTATCAACCAACCAGCGGTTGTACTTC. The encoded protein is CASSPPLSTNQRLYF.

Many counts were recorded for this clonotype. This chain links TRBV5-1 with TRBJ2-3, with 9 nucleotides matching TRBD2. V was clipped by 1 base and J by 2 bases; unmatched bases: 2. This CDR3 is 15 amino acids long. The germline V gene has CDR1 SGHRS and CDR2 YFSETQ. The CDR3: CASSLTSGPTDTQYF. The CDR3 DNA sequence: TGCGCCAGCAGCTTGACTAGCGGGCCCACAGATACGCAGTATTTT.

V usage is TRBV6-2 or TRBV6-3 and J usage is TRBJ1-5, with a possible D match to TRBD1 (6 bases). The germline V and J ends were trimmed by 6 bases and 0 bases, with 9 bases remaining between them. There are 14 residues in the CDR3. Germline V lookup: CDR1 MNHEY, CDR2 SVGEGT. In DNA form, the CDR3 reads TGTGCCAGCAGCAACAGGGATAGCAATCAGCCCCAGCATTTT. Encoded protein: CASSNRDSNQPQHF.

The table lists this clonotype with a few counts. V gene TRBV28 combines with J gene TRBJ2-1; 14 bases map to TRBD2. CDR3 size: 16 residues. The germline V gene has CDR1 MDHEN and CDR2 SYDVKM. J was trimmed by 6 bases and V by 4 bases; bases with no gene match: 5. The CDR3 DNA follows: TGTGCCAGCAGTTCCGGGACTAGCGGGAGCTTCAATGAGCAGTTCTTC. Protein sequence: CASSSGTSGSFNEQFF. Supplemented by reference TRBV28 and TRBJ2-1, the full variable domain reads DVKVTQSSRYLVKRTGEKVFLECVQDMDHENMFWYRQDPGLGLRLIYFSYDVKMKEKGDIPEGYSVSREKKERFSLILESASTNQTSMYLCASSSGTSGSFNEQFFGPGTRLTVL.

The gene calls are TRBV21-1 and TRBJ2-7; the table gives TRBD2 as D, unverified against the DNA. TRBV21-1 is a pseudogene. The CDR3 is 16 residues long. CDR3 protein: CASSATGDSYCHEQYF. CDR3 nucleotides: TGTGCCAGCAGCGCGACCGGGGACTCGTATTGCCACGAGCAGTACTTC.

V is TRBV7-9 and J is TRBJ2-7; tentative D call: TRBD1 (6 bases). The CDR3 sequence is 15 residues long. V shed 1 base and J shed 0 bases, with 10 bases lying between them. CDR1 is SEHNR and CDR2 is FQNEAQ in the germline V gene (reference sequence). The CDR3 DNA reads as TGTGCCAGCAGCTTAGGGGCAGGGGACTCCTACGAGCAGTACTTC. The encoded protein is CASSLGAGDSYEQYF. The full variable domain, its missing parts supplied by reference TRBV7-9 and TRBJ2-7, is DTGVSQNPRHKITKRGQNVTFRCDPISEHNRLYWYRQTLGQGPEFLTYFQNEAQLEKSRLLSDRFSAERPKGSFSTLEIQRTEQGDSAMYLCASSLGAGDSYEQYFGPGTRLTVT.

In nucleotides, the CDR3 is TGCGCCAGCAGCTTGGGTGTTGAGGCAGCGCACTTCTACGAGCAGTACTTC. Translation: CASSLGVEAAHFYEQYF. The rearrangement uses TRBV5-1 and TRBJ2-7; D remains unclear. This CDR3 comprises 17 residues. Looked up from germline, CDR1 is SGHRS and CDR2 is YFSETQ. The germline V and J ends were trimmed by 0 bases and 3 bases, with 19 bases remaining between them. The full variable domain, its missing parts supplied by reference TRBV5-1 and TRBJ2-7, is KAGVTQTPRYLIKTRGQQVTLSCSPISGHRSVSWYQQTPGQGLQFLFEYFSETQRNKGNFPGRFSGRQFSNSRSEMNVSTLELGDSALYLCASSLGVEAAHFYEQYFGPGTRLTVT.

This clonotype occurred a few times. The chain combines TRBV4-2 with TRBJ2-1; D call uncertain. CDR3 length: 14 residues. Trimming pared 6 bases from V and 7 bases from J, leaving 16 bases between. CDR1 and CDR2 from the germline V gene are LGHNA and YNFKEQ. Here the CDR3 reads CASRFSPSVNEQFF. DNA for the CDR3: TGTGCCAGCAGATTCAGCCCTAGTGTGAATGAGCAGTTCTTC.

The CDR3 sequence: CASSRTGVTNEKLFF. The CDR3, as DNA: TGTGCCAGCAGTAGAACAGGGGTCACTAATGAAAAACTGTTTTTT. The chain combines TRBV6-1 with TRBJ1-4, with TRBD1 matching over 7 bases. Per the germline V gene, CDR1 is MNHNS and CDR2 is SASEGT. The CDR3 runs 15 residues. V lost 5 bases and J lost 2; bases outside the gene matches: 5.

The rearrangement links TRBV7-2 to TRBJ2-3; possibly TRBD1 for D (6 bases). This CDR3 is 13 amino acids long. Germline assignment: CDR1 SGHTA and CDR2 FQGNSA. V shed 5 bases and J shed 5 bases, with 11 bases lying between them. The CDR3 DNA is TGTGCCAGCAGCCCAGGGGTGCTAGATACGCAGTATTTT. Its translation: CASSPGVLDTQYF. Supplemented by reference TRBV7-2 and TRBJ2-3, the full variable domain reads GAGVSQSPSNKVTEKGKDVELRCDPISGHTALYWYRQSLGQGLEFLIYFQGNSAPDKSGLPSDRFSAERTGGSVSTLTIQRTQQEDSAVYLCASSPGVLDTQYFGPGTRLTVL.